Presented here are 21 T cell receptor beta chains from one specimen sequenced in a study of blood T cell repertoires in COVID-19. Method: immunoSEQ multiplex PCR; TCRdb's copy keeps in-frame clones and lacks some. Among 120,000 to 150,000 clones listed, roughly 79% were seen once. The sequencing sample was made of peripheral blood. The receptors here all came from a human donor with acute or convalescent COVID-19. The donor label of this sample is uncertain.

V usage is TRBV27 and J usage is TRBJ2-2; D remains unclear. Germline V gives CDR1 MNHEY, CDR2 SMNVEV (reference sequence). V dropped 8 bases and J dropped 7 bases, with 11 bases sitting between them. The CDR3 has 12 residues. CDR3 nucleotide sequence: TGTGCCAGCTACGGGTTTGGCGGGGAGCTGTTTTTT. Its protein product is CASYGFGGELFF.

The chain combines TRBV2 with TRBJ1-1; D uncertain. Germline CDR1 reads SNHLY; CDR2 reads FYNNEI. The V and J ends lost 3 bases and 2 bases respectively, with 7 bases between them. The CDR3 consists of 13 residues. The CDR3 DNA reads TGTGCCAGCAGTGAGAGGATAAACACTGAAGCTTTCTTT. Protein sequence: CASSERINTEAFF.

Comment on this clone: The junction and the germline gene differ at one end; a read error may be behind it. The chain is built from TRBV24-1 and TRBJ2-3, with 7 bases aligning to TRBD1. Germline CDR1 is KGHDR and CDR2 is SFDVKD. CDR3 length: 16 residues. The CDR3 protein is CATSDHRGSIADTRYF. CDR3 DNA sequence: TGTGCCACCAGTGATCACAGGGGTTCAATTGCGGATACGCGGTATTTT.

CDR3 region: CASSLSGQGPDTQYF. The CDR3 bases are TGTGCCAGCAGCTTGTCGGGACAGGGACCAGATACGCAGTATTTT. The chain employs TRBV5-4 and TRBJ2-3, with 9 positions matching TRBD1. V shed 1 base, J shed 4 bases, and the junction held 4 bases outside the gene matches. The CDR3 sequence is 15 residues long. CDR1 and CDR2 (germline): SGHNT, YYREEE (reference sequence).

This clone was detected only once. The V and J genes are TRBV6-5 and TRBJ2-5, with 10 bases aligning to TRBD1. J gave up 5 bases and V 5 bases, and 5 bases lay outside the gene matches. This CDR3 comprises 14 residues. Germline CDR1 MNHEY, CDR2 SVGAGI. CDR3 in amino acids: CASSPTGGEETQYF. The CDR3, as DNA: TGTGCCAGCAGTCCGACAGGGGGCGAGGAGACCCAGTACTTC.

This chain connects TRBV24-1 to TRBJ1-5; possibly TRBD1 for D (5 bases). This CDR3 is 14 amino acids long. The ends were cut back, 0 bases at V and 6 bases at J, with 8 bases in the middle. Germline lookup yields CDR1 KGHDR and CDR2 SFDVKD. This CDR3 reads CATSDLQGGQPQHF. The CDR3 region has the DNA TGTGCCACCAGTGATTTGCAGGGAGGTCAGCCCCAGCATTTT.

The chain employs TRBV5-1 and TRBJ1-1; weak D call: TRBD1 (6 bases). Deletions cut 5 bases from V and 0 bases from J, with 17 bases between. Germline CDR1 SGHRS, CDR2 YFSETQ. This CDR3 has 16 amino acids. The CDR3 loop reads CASRGAQGNMNTEAFF. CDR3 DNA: TGCGCCAGCAGAGGGGCCCAGGGGAACATGAACACTGAAGCTTTCTTT.

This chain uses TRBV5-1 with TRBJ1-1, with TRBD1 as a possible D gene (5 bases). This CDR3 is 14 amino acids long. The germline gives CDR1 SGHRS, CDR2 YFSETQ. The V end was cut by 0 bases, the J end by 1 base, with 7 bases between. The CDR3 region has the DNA TGCGCCAGCAGCTTGGAGGGGCCGAACACTGAAGCTTTCTTT. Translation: CASSLEGPNTEAFF.

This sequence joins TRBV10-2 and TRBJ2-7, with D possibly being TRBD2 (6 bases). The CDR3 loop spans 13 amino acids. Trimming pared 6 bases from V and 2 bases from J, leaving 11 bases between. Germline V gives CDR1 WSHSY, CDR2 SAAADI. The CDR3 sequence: CASRRPGAYEQYF. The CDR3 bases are TGCGCCAGCAGGCGACCGGGGGCCTACGAGCAGTACTTC.

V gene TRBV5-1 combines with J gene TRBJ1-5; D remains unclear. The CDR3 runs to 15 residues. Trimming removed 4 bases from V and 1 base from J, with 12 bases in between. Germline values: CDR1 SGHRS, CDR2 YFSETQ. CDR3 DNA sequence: TGCGCCAGCAGCAAAGGAGGGAGCAGCAATCAGCCCCAGCATTTT. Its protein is CASSKGGSSNQPQHF.

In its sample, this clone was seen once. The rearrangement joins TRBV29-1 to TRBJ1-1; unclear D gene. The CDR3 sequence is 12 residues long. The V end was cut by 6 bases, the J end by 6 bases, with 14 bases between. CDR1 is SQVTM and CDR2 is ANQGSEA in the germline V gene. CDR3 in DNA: TGCAGCGTCCTCCAGGAGGCATCTGAAGCTTTCTTT. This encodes CSVLQEASEAFF.

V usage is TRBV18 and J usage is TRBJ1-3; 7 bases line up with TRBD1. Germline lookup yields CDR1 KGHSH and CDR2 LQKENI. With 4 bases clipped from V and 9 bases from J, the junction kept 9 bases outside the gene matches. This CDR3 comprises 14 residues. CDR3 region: CASSLIGQAPTIYF. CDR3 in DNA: TGTGCCAGCTCACTAATCGGACAGGCCCCCACCATATATTTT.

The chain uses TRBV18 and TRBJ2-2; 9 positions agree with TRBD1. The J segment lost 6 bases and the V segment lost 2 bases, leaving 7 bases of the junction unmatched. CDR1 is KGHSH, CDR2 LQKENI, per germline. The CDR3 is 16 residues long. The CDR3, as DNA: TGTGCCAGCTCACCAAAATCCGGGACAGGGCCCGGGGAGCTGTTTTTT. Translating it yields CASSPKSGTGPGELFF.

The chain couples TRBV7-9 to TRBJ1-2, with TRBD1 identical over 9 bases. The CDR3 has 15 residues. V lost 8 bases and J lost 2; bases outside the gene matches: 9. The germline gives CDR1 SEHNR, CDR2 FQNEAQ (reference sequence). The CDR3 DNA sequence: TGTGCCAGCGATCCTGGGACAGGGCAAAACTATGGCTACACCTTC. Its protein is CASDPGTGQNYGYTF.

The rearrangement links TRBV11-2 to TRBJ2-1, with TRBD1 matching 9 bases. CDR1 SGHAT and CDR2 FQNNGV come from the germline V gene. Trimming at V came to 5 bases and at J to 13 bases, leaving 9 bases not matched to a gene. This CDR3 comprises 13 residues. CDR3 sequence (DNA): TGTGCCAGCAGCGTTTTGGACAGGGGCGAACAGTTCTTC. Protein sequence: CASSVLDRGEQFF.

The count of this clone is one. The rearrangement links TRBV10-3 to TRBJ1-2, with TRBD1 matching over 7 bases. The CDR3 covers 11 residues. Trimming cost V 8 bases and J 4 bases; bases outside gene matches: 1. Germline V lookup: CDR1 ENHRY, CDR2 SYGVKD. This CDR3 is CAIGQVYGYTF. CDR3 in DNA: TGTGCCATCGGACAGGTCTATGGCTACACCTTC.

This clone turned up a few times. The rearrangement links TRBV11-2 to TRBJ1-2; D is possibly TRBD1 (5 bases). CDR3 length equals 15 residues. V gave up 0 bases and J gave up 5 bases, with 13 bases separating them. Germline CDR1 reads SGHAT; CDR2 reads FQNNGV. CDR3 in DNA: TGTGCCAGCAGCTTAGAGTCCGGGGGTGTTTATGGCTACACCTTC. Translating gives CASSLESGGVYGYTF.

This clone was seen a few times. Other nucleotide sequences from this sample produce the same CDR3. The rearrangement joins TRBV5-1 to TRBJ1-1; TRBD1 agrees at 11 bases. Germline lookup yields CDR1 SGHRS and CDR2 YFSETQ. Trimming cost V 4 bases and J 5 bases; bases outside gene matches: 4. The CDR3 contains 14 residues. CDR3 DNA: TGCGCCAGCAGCATCGGGACAGGGGGAACTGAAGCTTTCTTT. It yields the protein CASSIGTGGTEAFF.

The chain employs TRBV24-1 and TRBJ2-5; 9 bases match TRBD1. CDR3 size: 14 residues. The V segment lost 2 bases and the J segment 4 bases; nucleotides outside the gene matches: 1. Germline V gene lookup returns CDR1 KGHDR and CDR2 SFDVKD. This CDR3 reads CATSDSDRGETQYF. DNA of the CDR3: TGTGCCACCAGTGATTCGGACAGGGGAGAGACCCAGTACTTC.

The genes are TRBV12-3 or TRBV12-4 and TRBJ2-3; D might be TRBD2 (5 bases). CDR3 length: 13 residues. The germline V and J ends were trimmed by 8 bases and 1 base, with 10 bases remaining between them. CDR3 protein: CASQWGGTDTQYF. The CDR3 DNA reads TGTGCCAGCCAGTGGGGAGGCACAGATACGCAGTATTTT.

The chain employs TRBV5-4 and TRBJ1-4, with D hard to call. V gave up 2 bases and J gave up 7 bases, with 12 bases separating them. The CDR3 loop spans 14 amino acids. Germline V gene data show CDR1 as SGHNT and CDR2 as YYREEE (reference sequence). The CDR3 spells CASSFDTLGEKLFF. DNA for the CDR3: TGTGCCAGCAGCTTCGACACCTTGGGTGAAAAACTGTTTTTT. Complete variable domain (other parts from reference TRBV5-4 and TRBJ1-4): ETGVTQSPTHLIKTRGQQVTLRCSSQSGHNTVSWYQQALGQGPQFIFQYYREEENGRGNFPPRFSGLQFPNYSSELNVNALELDDSALYLCASSFDTLGEKLFFGSGTQLSVL.